This TCR beta chain was documented in a study of technical replicates of blood from a handful of donors. This CDR3 region has 12 residues. Germline loops: CDR1 LNHDA, CDR2 SQIVND (reference sequence). Assay: immunoSEQ multiplex PCR; the TCRdb copy retains only in-frame clones and omits some. This repertoire shows approximately 60,000 clones, about 90% found once; its top ten account for about 5.1%. V usage is TRBV19 and J usage is TRBJ2-5; 7 bases match TRBD2. The end of the DNA aligns better with TRBJ2-7, so the J call may be wrong. The origin of this receptor is a human donor in good health. Some clones in this sample may be carry-over from other donors' samples. Specimen: PBMCs. The CDR3 region is CASASGSYEQYF. For the CDR3, the DNA is TGTGCCAGTGCTAGCGGTTCCTACGAGCAGTACTTC.